Following are 7 T cell receptor beta chains from one sample sequenced in a study of shared clonotypes between healthy human individuals. The assay was immunoSEQ multiplex PCR, and TCRdb's table has in-frame clones only and misses some. The table includes 2 million to 2.5 million clones, about 94% detected once. Material for sequencing was naive CD4+ T cells sorted from blood. Subset described: CD45RA+ positively selected. Receptors originate from a man aged 18 to 29 in good health.

This clone was picked up one time. The genes are TRBV18 and TRBJ2-7, with 8 bases matching TRBD1. J lost 7 bases, V lost 6 bases, and 14 bases had no gene match. Germline lookup yields CDR1 KGHSH and CDR2 LQKENI. The CDR3 consists of 15 residues. Here the CDR3 DNA reads TGTGCCAGCTCCCACTCCGGGCAGGGGGCGAGGGAGCAGTACTTC. The encoded protein is CASSHSGQGAREQYF.

The rearrangement uses TRBV4-3 and TRBJ2-1, with 10 bases lining up with TRBD2. Trimming removed 5 bases from V and 11 bases from J; junction bases left unmatched: 12. The CDR3 has 15 amino acids. Germline CDR1 reads LGHNA; CDR2 reads YSLEER. CDR3 in DNA: TGCGCCAGCAGCGTACTAGCGGGGAACCCCCTTAAGCAGTTCTTC. It specifies CASSVLAGNPLKQFF.

The chain is built from TRBV6-1 and TRBJ1-1; TRBD1 might be the D (5 bases). CDR1 is MNHNS and CDR2 is SASEGT in the germline V gene. The CDR3 has 12 residues. Trimming stripped 2 bases from V and 11 bases from J, with 12 bases between. The CDR3 DNA sequence: TGTGCCAGCAGTGAACGTGGGGGTATGGCTTTCTTT. The encoded protein is CASSERGGMAFF.

Note on this clone: Other DNA sequences in this sample translate to the same CDR3. V is TRBV10-3 and J is TRBJ1-2; tentatively, D is TRBD1 (5 bases). CDR1 is ENHRY and CDR2 is SYGVKD in the germline V gene. V was cut by 2 bases and J by 3 bases, with 7 bases left in between. The CDR3 spans 13 residues. CDR3 DNA: TGTGCCATCAGTGAGGCGGGGGACTATGGCTACACCTTC. Translated: CAISEAGDYGYTF.

CDR3 sequence: CASSKGQGGSPLHF. CDR3 DNA: TGTGCCAGCAGTAAGGGACAGGGAGGATCACCCCTCCACTTT. The rearrangement links TRBV6-5 to TRBJ1-6; 9 bases are shared with TRBD1. CDR3 size: 14 residues. From germline, CDR1 is MNHEY and CDR2 SVGAGI. The V and J ends lost 5 bases and 10 bases, in that order; junction bases with no gene match: 6.

The chain has TRBV5-1 and TRBJ1-4; D not resolved. The CDR3 is 15 residues long. The V end lost 5 bases, the J end lost 4 bases, and 15 bases lay between the germline ends. CDR1 is SGHRS and CDR2 is YFSETQ in the germline V gene. The CDR3: CASSIIPGDNEKLFF. As DNA, the CDR3 is TGCGCCAGCAGTATCATACCGGGTGATAATGAAAAACTGTTTTTT.

The rearrangement links TRBV5-5 to TRBJ1-4; possibly TRBD1 for D (5 bases). V was pared by 3 bases and J by 7 bases, with 16 bases between. This CDR3 is 15 amino acids long. Germline CDR1 and CDR2: SGHKS and YYEKEE (reference sequence). CDR3 amino acids: CASSYPGPMGEKLFF. The CDR3 DNA reads as TGTGCCAGCAGCTACCCGGGACCGATGGGTGAAAAACTGTTTTTT.